These T cell receptor beta chains were read from a single sample in a study of shared clonotypes between healthy human individuals. Clones were read by immunoSEQ multiplex PCR, and TCRdb kept only the in-frame ones, dropping some. The sample has around 1.1 million clones; roughly 77% are singletons. The material sequenced was memory CD4+ T cells from PBMCs. Receptors originate from a man aged 18-30 years in good health. Some clones in this sample may be carry-over from other donors' samples. CDR3s include the opening cysteine and the closing phenylalanine or tryptophan. A D gene is named only where the DNA matches it firmly. Size tells how often a clone was seen (once, few, many) or the class of an expanded clone, and some rows leave it out.

v_gene	j_gene	abundance	d_gene	CDR3nt	CDR3aa
TRBV30	TRBJ1-6	.	.	TGTGCCTGGACCCCTATAGATAATTCACCCCTCCACTTT	CAWTPIDNSPLHF
TRBV2	TRBJ2-5	.	.	TGTGCCAGCAGTCCGAAAGGGACCCAGTACTTC	CASSPKGTQYF
TRBV5-1	TRBJ2-7	.	.	TGCGCCAGCAGCTTGGGTGGGACGGGAGCCTACGAGCAGTACTTC	CASSLGGTGAYEQYF
TRBV7-6	TRBJ1-4	.	.	TGTGCCAGCAGCTCCGGGTATTCGGAAACTAATGAAAAACTGTTTTTT	CASSSGYSETNEKLFF
TRBV5-6	TRBJ2-1	.	.	TGTGCCAGCAGCTCCACCTGGCGTGTCTCCTACAATGAGCAGTTCTTC	CASSSTWRVSYNEQFF
TRBV6-5	TRBJ2-3	.	.	TGTGCCAGCAGAGCAACGGCAGATACGCAGTATTTT	CASRATADTQYF
TRBV28	TRBJ2-7	.	TRBD1	TGTGCCAGCAGTTCAGGGACAGGGGCGCCCTACGAGCAGTACTTC	CASSSGTGAPYEQYF
TRBV5-4	TRBJ2-3	.	.	TGTGCCAGCAGCTTGAGACAGACCACAGATACGCAGTATTTT	CASSLRQTTDTQYF
TRBV27	TRBJ1-5	.	.	TGTGCCAGCAGTCTCACGTTCGTTCAGCCCCAGCATTTT	CASSLTFVQPQHF
TRBV29-1	TRBJ1-4	.	.	TGCAGCGTTGGGTCGTTGGGGACTAATGAAAAACTGTTTTTT	CSVGSLGTNEKLFF
TRBV28	TRBJ2-5	.	.	TGTGCCAGCGGCCAGGGGGGCGAGACCCAGTACTTC	CASGQGGETQYF
TRBV5-1	TRBJ2-1	many	TRBD2	TGCGCCAGCAGCCCCAGACTAGCGGACTCCTACAATGAGCAGTTCTTC	CASSPRLADSYNEQFF
TRBV18	TRBJ1-1	once	.	TGTGCCAGCTCACCCGGGACCTTTGAAGCTTTCTTT	CASSPGTFEAFF
TRBV30	TRBJ1-1	.	.	TGTGCCTGGGTTAGGCTGACTGAAGCTTTCTTT	CAWVRLTEAFF
TRBV11-2	TRBJ2-3	.	.	TGTGCCAGCAGCTTTATTACAGGGTCTAGCACAGATACGCAGTATTTT	CASSFITGSSTDTQYF
TRBV5-1	TRBJ1-1	few	TRBD1	TGCGCCAGCAGCTTGGGGCCGGGACAGGGGAGCACTGAAGCTTTCTTT	CASSLGPGQGSTEAFF
TRBV28	TRBJ1-4	.	TRBD1	TGTGCCAGCCGTCCGGGACAGGGGGCTTCTAATGAAAAACTGTTTTTT	CASRPGQGASNEKLFF
TRBV5-8	TRBJ2-1	.	TRBD1	TGTGCCAGCAGCCGCACCGAGGACAGGGGTGAAGGGGGCTCCTACAATGAGCAGTTCTTC	CASSRTEDRGEGGSYNEQFF
TRBV5-1	TRBJ1-4	.	.	TGCGCCAGCAGCTTGGGTAGGACTAATGAAAAACTGTTTTTT	CASSLGRTNEKLFF
TRBV7-9	TRBJ1-1	few	.	TGTGCCAGCAGCTCACAGATGAACACTGAAGCTTTCTTT	CASSSQMNTEAFF
TRBV11-2	TRBJ2-1	.	.	TGTGCCAGCAGCCTACTACCCGATCTGCGGGGACTCTACTCGGAGCAGTTCTTC	CASSLLPDLRGLYSEQFF
TRBV2	TRBJ2-6	.	.	TGTGCCAGCAGTTCGAGGACTGGGGCCAACGTCCTGACTTTC	CASSSRTGANVLTF